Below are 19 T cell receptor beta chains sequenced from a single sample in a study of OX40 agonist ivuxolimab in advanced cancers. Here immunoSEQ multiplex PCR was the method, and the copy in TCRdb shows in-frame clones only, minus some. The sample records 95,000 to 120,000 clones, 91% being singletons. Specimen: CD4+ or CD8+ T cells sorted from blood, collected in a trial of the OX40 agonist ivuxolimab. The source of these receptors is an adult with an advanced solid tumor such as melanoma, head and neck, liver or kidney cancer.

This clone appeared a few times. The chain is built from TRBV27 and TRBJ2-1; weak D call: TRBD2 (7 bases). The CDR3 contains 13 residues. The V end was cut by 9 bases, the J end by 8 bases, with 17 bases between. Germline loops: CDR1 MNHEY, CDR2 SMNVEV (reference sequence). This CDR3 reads CARVGRGTHEQFF. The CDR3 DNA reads TGTGCCAGAGTTGGGAGGGGGACACATGAGCAGTTCTTC.

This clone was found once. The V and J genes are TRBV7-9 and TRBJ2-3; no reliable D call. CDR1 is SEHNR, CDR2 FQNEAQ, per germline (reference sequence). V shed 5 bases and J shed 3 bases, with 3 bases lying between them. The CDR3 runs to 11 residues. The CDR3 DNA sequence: TGTGCCAGCAGCCCTACAGATACGCAGTATTTT. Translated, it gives CASSPTDTQYF.

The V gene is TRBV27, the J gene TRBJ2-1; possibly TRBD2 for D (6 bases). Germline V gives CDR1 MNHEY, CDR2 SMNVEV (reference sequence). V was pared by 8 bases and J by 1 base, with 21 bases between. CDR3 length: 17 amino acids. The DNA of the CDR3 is TGTGCCAGCGCCACTCCAACACCCGGAGGGTCCTACAATGAGCAGTTCTTC. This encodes CASATPTPGGSYNEQFF.

This chain's CDR3 is CASSDTGERGYTF. CDR3 DNA: TGTGCCAGCAGTGATACAGGGGAAAGAGGCTACACCTTC. The V gene is TRBV27, the J gene TRBJ1-2; 7 bases line up with TRBD1. V lost 5 bases to trimming and J lost 8 bases; unmatched junction nucleotides: 8. Germline CDR1 is MNHEY and CDR2 is SMNVEV (reference sequence). This CDR3 region has 13 residues.

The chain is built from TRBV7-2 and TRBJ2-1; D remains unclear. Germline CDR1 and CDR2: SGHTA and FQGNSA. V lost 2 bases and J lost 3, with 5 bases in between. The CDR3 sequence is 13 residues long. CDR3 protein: CASSLPVYNEQFF. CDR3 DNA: TGTGCCAGCAGCTTACCTGTCTACAATGAGCAGTTCTTC.

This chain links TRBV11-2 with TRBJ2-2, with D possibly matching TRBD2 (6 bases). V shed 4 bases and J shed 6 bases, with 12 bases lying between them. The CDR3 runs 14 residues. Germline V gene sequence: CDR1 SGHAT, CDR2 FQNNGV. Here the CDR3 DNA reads TGTGCCAGCAGCTCCTCCTCTAGCGCCGGGGAGCTGTTTTTT. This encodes CASSSSSSAGELFF.

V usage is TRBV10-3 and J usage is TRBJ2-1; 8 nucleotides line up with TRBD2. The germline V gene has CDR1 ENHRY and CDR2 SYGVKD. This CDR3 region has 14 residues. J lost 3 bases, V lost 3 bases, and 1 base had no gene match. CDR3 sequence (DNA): TGTGCCATCAGTGAAGGGACTAGCTACAATGAGCAGTTCTTC. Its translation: CAISEGTSYNEQFF.

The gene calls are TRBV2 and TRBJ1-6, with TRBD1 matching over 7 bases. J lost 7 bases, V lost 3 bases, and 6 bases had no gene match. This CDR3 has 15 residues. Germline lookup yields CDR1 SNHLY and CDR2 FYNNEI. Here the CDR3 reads CASSDSTQGNSPLHF. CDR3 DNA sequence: TGTGCCAGCAGTGATTCGACACAGGGGAATTCACCCCTCCACTTT. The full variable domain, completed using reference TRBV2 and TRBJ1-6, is EPEVTQTPSHQVTQMGQEVILRCVPISNHLYFYWYRQILGQKVEFLVSFYNNEISEKSEIFDDQFSVERPDGSNFTLKIRSTKLEDSAMYFCASSDSTQGNSPLHFGNGTRLTVT.

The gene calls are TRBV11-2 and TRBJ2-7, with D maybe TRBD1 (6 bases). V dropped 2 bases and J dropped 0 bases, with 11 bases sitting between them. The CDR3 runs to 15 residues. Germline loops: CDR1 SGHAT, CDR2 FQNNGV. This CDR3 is CASSLQGLSSYEQYF. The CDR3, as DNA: TGTGCCAGCAGCTTACAGGGGCTTAGCTCCTACGAGCAGTACTTC.

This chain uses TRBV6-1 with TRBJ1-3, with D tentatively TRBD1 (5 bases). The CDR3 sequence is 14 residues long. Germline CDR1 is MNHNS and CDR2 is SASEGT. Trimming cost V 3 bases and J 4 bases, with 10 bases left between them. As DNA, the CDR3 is TGTGCCAGCAGTGAGGCTAGGGGAGGAAACACCATATATTTT. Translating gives CASSEARGGNTIYF.

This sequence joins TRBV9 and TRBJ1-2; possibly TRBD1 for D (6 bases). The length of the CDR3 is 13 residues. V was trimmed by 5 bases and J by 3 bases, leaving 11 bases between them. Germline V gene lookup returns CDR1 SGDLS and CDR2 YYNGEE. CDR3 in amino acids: CASSRGSDYGYTF. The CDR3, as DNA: TGTGCCAGCAGTAGGGGGTCGGACTATGGCTACACCTTC.

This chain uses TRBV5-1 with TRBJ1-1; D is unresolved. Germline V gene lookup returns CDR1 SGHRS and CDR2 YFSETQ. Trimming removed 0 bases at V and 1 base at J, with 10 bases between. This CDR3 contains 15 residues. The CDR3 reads CASSLEGRTNTEAFF. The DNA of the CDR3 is TGCGCCAGCAGCTTGGAAGGCAGGACGAACACTGAAGCTTTCTTT.

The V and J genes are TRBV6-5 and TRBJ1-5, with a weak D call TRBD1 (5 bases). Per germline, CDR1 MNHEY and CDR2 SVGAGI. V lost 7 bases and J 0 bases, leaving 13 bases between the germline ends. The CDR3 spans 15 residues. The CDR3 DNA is TGTGCCAGCAAGTTAGGGGCAGTTAGCAATCAGCCCCAGCATTTT. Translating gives CASKLGAVSNQPQHF.

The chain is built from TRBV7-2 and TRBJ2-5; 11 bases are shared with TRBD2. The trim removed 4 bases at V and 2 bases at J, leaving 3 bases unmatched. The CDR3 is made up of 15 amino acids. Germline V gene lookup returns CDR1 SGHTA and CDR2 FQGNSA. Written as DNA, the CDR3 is TGTGCCAGCAGCTCGACTAGCGGGGTACAAGAGACCCAGTACTTC. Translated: CASSSTSGVQETQYF.

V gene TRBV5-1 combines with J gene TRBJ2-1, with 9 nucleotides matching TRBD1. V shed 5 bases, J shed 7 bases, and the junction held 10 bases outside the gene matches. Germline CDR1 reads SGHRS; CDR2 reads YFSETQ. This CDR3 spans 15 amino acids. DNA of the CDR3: TGCGCCAGCAGACCGGGACAGGGAACGGGGAATGAGCAGTTCTTC. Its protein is CASRPGQGTGNEQFF.

In DNA, the CDR3 is TGTGCCAGCAGACAGGGTTGGAATCAGCCCCAGCATTTT. This gives the protein CASRQGWNQPQHF. This chain connects TRBV2 to TRBJ1-5, with a tentative D call TRBD1 (6 bases). Germline V gives CDR1 SNHLY, CDR2 FYNNEI. V lost 6 bases to trimming and J lost 4 bases, with 10 bases between them. CDR3 length equals 13 residues.

The CDR3 is CASSLGLTGDTQYF. DNA of the CDR3: TGTGCCAGCAGCTTGGGACTAACGGGGGATACGCAGTATTTT. The chain employs TRBV5-4 and TRBJ2-3, with D maybe TRBD2 (5 bases). Trimming took 0 bases from V and 6 from J, leaving 11 bases between them. The CDR3 is 14 residues long. Germline V CDR1 and CDR2: SGHNT, YYREEE (reference sequence).

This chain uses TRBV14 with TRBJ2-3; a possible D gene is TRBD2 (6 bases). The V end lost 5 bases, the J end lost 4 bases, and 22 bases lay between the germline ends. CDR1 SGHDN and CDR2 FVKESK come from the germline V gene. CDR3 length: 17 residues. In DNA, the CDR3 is TGTGCCAGCAGCGCGCGACGCGATAGCGGCTTGCCAGATACGCAGTATTTT. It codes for CASSARRDSGLPDTQYF.

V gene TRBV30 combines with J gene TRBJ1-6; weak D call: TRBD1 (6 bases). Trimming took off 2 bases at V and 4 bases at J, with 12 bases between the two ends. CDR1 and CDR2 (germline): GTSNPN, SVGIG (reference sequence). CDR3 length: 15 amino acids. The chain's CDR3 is CAWSPGTLYNSPLHF. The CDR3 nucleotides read TGTGCCTGGAGTCCCGGGACACTTTATAATTCACCCCTCCACTTT.